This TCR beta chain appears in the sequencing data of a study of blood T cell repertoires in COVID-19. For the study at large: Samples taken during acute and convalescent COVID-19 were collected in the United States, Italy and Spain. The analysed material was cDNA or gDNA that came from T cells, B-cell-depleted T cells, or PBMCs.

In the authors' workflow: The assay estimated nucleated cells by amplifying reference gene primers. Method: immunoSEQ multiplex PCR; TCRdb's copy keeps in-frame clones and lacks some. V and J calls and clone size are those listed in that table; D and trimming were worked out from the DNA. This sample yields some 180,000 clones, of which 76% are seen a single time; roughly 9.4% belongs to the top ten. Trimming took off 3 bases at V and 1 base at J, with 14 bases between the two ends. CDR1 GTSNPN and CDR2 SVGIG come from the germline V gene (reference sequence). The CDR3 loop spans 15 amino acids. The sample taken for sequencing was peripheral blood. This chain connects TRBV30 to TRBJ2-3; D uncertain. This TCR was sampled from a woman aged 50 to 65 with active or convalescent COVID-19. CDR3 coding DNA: TGTGCCTGGAGAAGGAGAATGCACCGCACAGATACGCAGTATTTT. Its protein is CAWRRRMHRTDTQYF.